This T cell receptor beta chain was retrieved from a study of Graves' ophthalmopathy and Graves' hyperthyroidism. This clonotype occurred many times. Its antigen is as yet unknown. Germline V CDR1 and CDR2: SGHVS, FQNEAQ. Deletions cut 2 bases from V and 3 bases from J, with 16 bases between. The CDR3 has 16 residues. Overall study findings and caveats: Most expanded clonotypes from thyroid (those above 0.001 frequency) were also found in blood.

Amplification targeted the TCR beta CDR3 regions, with RNA transcripts as the source material. First-round RT-PCR relied on HTBI primers, and a second-round multiplex PCR came next. TCRdb fed the multiplex PCR reads into MiXCR, producing one record per CDR3 protein. Of about 210,000 distinct CDR3 sequences in the sample, 25% to 35% were seen once. The genes are TRBV7-8 and TRBJ2-5; D call uncertain. The TCR originated in a man aged 50-60 years with Graves' ophthalmopathy. Sequencing was done on a sample of peripheral blood. This CDR3 reads CASSLNPNGFEETQYF. In nucleotides, the CDR3 is TGTGCCAGCAGCTTAAACCCAAACGGGTTTGAAGAGACCCAGTACTTC.